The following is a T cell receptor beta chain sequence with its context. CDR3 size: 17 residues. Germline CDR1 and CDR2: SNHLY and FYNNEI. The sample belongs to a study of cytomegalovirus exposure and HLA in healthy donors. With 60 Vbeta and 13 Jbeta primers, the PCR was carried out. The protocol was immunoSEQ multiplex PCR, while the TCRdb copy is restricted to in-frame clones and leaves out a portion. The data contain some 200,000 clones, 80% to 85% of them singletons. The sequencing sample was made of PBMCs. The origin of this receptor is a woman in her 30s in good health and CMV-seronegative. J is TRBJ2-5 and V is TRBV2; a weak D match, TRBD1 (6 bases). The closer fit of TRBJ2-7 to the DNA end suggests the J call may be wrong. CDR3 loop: CASSNPGQRGALYEQYF. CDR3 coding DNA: TGTGCCAGCAGTAACCCAGGACAGCGTGGGGCACTATACGAGCAGTACTTC.